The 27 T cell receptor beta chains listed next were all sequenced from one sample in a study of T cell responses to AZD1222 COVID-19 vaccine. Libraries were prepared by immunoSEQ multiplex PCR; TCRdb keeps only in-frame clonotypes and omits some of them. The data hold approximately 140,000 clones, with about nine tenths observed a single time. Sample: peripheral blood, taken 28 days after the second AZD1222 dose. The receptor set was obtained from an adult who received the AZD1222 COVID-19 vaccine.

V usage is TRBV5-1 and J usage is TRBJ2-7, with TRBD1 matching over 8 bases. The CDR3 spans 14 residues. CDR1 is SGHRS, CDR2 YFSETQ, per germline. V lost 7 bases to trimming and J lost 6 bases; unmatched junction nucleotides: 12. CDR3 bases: TGCGCCAGCGCGGAGGGGCCAGGGGGCTCCGAGCAGTACTTC. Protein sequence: CASAEGPGGSEQYF.

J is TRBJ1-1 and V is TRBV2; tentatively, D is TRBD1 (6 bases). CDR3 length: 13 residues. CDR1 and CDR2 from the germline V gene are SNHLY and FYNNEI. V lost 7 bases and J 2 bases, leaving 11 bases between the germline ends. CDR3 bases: TGTGCCAGCATGGCGGGGGGCAACACTGAAGCTTTCTTT. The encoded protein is CASMAGGNTEAFF.

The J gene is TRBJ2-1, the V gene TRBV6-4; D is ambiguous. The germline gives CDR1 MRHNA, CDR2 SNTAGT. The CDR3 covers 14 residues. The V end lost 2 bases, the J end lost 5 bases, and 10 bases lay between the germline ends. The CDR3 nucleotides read TGTGCCAGCAGTGACGGCTGGGGTAACAATGAGCAGTTCTTC. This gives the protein CASSDGWGNNEQFF.

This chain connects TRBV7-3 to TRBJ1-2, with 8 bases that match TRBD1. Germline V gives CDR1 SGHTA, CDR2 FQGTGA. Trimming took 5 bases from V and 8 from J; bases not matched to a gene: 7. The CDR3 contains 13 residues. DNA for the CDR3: TGTGCCAGCAGCCCAGGGGGCGCGATAGGCTACACCTTC. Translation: CASSPGGAIGYTF.

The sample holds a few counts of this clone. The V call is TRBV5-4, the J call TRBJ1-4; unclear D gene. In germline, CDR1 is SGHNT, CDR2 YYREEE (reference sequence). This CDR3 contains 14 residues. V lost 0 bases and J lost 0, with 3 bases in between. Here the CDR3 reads CASSLGATNEKLFF. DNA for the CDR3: TGTGCCAGCAGCTTGGGGGCAACTAATGAAAAACTGTTTTTT.

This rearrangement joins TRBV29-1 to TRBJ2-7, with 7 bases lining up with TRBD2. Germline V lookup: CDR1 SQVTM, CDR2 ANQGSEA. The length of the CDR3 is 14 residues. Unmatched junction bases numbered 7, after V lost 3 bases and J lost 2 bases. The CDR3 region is CSVDPGGPAYEQYF. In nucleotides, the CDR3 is TGCAGCGTTGATCCGGGGGGACCTGCCTACGAGCAGTACTTC.

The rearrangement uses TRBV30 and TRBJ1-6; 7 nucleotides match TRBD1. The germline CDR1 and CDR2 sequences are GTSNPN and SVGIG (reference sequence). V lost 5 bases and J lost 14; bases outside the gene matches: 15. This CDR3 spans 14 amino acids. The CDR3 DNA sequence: TGTGCCTGGGAGACAGGGAAAGGGGGATTCACCCTCCACTTT. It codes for CAWETGKGGFTLHF.

This chain's CDR3 is CASSGMDGEGNQPQHF. CDR3 in DNA: TGTGCCAGCAGCGGAATGGACGGAGAGGGCAATCAGCCCCAGCATTTT. The chain couples TRBV9 to TRBJ1-5; D not certain. Germline CDR1 SGDLS, CDR2 YYNGEE. The ends were cut back, 3 bases at V and 2 bases at J, with 15 bases in the middle. The CDR3 is 16 residues long. Variable domain in full (rest from reference TRBV9 and TRBJ1-5): DSGVTQTPKHLITATGQRVTLRCSPRSGDLSVYWYQQSLDQGLQFLIQYYNGEERAKGNILERFSAQQFPDLHSELNLSSLELGDSALYFCASSGMDGEGNQPQHFGDGTRLSIL.

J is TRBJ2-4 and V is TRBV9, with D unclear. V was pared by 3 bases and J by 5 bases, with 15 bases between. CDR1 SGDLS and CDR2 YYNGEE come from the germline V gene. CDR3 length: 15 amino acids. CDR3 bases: TGTGCCAGCAGCGAGTATAGTAAACCCGAAAACATTCAGTACTTC. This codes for CASSEYSKPENIQYF. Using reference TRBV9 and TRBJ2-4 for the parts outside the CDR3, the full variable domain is DSGVTQTPKHLITATGQRVTLRCSPRSGDLSVYWYQQSLDQGLQFLIQYYNGEERAKGNILERFSAQQFPDLHSELNLSSLELGDSALYFCASSEYSKPENIQYFGAGTRLSVL.

CDR3 DNA sequence: TGCGCCAGCAGCTTGAGTAGCTGGTTGAGGAACACTGAAGCTTTCTTT. Protein: CASSLSSWLRNTEAFF. The chain has TRBV5-1 and TRBJ1-1; no definite D call. Trimming removed 1 base from V and 1 base from J, with 14 bases in between. Germline assignment: CDR1 SGHRS and CDR2 YFSETQ. The CDR3 has 16 residues.

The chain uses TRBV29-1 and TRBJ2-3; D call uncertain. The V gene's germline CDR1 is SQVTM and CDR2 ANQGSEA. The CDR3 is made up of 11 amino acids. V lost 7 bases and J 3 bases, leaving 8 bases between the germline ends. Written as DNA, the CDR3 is TGCAGCGAACTCAGTACAGATACGCAGTATTTT. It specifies CSELSTDTQYF.

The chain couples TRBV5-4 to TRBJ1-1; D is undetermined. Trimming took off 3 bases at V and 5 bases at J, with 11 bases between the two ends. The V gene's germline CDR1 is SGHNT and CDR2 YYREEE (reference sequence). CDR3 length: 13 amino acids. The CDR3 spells CASSSRETTEAFF. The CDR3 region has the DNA TGTGCCAGCAGCTCGAGGGAGACAACTGAAGCTTTCTTT. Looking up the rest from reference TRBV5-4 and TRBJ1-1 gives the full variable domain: ETGVTQSPTHLIKTRGQQVTLRCSSQSGHNTVSWYQQALGQGPQFIFQYYREEENGRGNFPPRFSGLQFPNYSSELNVNALELDDSALYLCASSSRETTEAFFGQGTRLTVV.

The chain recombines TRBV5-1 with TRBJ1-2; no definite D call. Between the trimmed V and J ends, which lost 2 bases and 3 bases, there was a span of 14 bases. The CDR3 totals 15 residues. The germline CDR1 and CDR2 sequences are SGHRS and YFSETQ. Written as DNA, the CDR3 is TGCGCCAGCAGCTTAGATGATCCCACGGACTATGGCTACACCTTC. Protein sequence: CASSLDDPTDYGYTF.

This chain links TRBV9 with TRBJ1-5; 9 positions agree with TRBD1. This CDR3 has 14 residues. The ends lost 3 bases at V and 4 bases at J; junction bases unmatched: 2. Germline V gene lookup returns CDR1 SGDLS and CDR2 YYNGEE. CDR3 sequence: CASSATGGNQPQHF. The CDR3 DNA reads TGTGCCAGCAGCGCGACAGGGGGTAATCAGCCCCAGCATTTT.

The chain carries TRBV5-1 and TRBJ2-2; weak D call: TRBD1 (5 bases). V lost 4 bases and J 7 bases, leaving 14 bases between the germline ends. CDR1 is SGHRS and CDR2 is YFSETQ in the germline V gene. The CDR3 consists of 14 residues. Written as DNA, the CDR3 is TGCGCCAGCAGCCCGTGGGGCGATCGCGGGGAGCTGTTTTTT. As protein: CASSPWGDRGELFF. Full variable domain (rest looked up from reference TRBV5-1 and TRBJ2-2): KAGVTQTPRYLIKTRGQQVTLSCSPISGHRSVSWYQQTPGQGLQFLFEYFSETQRNKGNFPGRFSGRQFSNSRSEMNVSTLELGDSALYLCASSPWGDRGELFFGEGSRLTVL.

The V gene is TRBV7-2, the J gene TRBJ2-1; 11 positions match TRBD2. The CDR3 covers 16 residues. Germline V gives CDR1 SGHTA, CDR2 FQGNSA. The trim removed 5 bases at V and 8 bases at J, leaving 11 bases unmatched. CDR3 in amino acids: CASSQSVAGGVYEQFF. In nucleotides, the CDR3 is TGTGCCAGCAGCCAGAGCGTAGCGGGAGGGGTCTATGAGCAGTTCTTC.

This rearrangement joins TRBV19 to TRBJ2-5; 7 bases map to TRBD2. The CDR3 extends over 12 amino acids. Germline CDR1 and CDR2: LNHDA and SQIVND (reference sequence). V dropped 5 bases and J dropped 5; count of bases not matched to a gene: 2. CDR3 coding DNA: TGTGCCAGTAGTGCGCGGGGGGAGACCCAGTACTTC. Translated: CASSARGETQYF. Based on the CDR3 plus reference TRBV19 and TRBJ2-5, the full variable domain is DGGITQSPKYLFRKEGQNVTLSCEQNLNHDAMYWYRQDPGQGLRLIYYSQIVNDFQKGDIAEGYSVSREKKESFPLTVTSAQKNPTAFYLCASSARGETQYFGPGTRLLVL.

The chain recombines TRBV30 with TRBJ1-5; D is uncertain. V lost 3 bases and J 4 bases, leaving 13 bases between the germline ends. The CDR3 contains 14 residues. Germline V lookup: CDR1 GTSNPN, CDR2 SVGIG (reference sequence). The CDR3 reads CAWRGDGPNQPQHF. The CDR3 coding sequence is TGTGCCTGGAGGGGTGACGGTCCAAATCAGCCCCAGCATTTT.

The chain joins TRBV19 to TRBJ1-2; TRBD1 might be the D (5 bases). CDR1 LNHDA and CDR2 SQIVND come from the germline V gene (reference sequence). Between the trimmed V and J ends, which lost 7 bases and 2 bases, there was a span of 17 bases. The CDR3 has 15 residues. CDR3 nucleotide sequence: TGTGCCAGTACTAGACGAGAGGGGTCGAACTATGGCTACACCTTC. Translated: CASTRREGSNYGYTF. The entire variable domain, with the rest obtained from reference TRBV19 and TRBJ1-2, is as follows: DGGITQSPKYLFRKEGQNVTLSCEQNLNHDAMYWYRQDPGQGLRLIYYSQIVNDFQKGDIAEGYSVSREKKESFPLTVTSAQKNPTAFYLCASTRREGSNYGYTFGSGTRLTVV.

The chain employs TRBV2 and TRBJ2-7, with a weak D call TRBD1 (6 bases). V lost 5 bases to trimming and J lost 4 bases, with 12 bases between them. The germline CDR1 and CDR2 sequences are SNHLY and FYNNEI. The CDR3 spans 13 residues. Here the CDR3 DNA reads TGTGCCAGCAGTCGGGACACAACATACGAGCAGTACTTC. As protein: CASSRDTTYEQYF.

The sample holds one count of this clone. CDR3 region: CASSPPLPSHRSGNTIYF. As DNA, the CDR3 is TGTGCCAGCTCACCACCCCTGCCATCCCACCGCTCTGGAAACACCATATATTTT. The rearrangement joins TRBV18 to TRBJ1-3; D is uncertain. Trimming removed 0 bases at V and 0 bases at J, with 15 bases between. This CDR3 region has 18 residues. Germline V lookup: CDR1 KGHSH, CDR2 LQKENI.

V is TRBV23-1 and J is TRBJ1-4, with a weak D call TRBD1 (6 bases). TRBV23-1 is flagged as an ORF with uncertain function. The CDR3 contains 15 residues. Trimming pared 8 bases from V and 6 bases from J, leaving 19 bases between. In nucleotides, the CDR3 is TGCGCCAGCGCATCCCTTGGGGGGGCAGATGAAAAACTGTTTTTT. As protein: CASASLGGADEKLFF.

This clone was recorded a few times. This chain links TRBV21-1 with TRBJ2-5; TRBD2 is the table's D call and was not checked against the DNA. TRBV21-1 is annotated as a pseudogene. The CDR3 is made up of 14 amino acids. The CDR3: CARGLAGGQETQYF. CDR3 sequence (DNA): TGTGCCAGAGGACTAGCGGGGGGACAAGAGACCCAGTACTTC.

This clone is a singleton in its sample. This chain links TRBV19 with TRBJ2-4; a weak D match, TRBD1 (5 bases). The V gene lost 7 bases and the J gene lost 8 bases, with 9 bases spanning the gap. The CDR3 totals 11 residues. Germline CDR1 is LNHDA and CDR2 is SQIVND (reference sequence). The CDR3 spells CASTGFDIQYF. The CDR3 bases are TGTGCCAGTACAGGGTTTGACATTCAGTACTTC.

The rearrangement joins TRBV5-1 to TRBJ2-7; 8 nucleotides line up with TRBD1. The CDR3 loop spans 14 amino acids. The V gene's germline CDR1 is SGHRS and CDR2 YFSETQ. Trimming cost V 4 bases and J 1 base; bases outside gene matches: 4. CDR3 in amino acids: CASSTGQGSYEQYF. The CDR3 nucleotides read TGCGCCAGCAGCACTGGACAGGGTTCCTACGAGCAGTACTTC.

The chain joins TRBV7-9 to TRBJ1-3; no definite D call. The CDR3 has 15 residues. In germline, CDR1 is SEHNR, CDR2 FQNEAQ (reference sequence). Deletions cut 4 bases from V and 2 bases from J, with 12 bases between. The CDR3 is CASSYLGHTGNTIYF. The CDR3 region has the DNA TGTGCCAGCAGCTACCTAGGGCATACTGGAAACACCATATATTTT. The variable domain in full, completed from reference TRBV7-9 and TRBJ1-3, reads DTGVSQNPRHKITKRGQNVTFRCDPISEHNRLYWYRQTLGQGPEFLTYFQNEAQLEKSRLLSDRFSAERPKGSFSTLEIQRTEQGDSAMYLCASSYLGHTGNTIYFGEGSWLTVV.

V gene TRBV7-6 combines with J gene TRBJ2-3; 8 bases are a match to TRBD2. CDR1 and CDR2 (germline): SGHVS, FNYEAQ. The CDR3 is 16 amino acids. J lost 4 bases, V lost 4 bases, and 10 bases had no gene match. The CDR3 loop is CASSSQAGARADTQYF. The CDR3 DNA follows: TGTGCCAGCAGCTCTCAAGCGGGAGCCCGGGCAGATACGCAGTATTTT.